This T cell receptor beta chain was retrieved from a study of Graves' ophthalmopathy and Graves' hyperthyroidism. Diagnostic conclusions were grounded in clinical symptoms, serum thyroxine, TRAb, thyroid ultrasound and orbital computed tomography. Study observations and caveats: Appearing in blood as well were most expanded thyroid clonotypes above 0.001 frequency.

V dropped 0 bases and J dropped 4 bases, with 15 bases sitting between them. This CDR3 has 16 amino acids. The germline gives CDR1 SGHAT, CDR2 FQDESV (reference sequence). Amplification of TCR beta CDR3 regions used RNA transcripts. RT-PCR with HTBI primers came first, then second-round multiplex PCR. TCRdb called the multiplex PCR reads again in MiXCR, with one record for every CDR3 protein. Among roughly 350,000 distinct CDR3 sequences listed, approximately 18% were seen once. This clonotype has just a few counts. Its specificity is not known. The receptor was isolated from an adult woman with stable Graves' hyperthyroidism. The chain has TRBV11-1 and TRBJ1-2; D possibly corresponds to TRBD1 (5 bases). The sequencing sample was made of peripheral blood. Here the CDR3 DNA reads TGTGCCAGCAGCTTAGCGGGGCGACAGCCTTTCTATGGCTACACCTTC. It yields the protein CASSLAGRQPFYGYTF.